Following are 10 T cell receptor beta chains from one sample sequenced in a study of glioma-infiltrating T cells. TCR alpha and beta CDR3 regions were amplified from RNA using iRepertoire nested multiplex PCR. MiXCR was run by TCRdb on the multiplex PCR reads, yielding one entry per CDR3 protein. The table records more than 85,000 distinct CDR3 sequences, around 25% of them present only once. Sequenced sample: glioma tissue, nonneoplastic brain tissue, or PBMCs (not recorded which). Receptor source: a human donor with low-grade glioma or glioblastoma, undergoing nonglioma brain surgery, or in good health (not recorded which).

A few counts support this clonotype. This may arise from a read error, as a much more abundant clone is one base away. The CDR3 carries no conserved terminal phenylalanine or tryptophan, so it likely arises from a read error. V gene TRBV7-9 combines with J gene TRBJ2-1; 7 nucleotides align to TRBD1. Germline V gene lookup returns CDR1 SEHNR and CDR2 FQNEAQ (reference sequence). J was trimmed by 6 bases and V by 3 bases; bases with no gene match: 2. This CDR3 is built from 13 residues. The CDR3 loop is CASSFGQVNEQFL. The CDR3 DNA reads as TGTGCCAGCAGCTTCGGACAGGTCAATGAGCAGTTCCTC.

The chain links TRBV18 to TRBJ2-1; 7 bases are a match to TRBD2. The ends lost 3 bases at V and 8 bases at J; junction bases unmatched: 13. The CDR3 contains 16 residues. Germline V gene lookup returns CDR1 KGHSH and CDR2 LQKENI. CDR3 nucleotides: TGTGCCAGCTCACCTCTAGCGGCCGCGTCTTCCTATGAGCAGTTCTTC. Its protein product is CASSPLAAASSYEQFF. Drawing the rest from reference TRBV18 and TRBJ2-1, the complete variable domain is NAGVMQNPRHLVRRRGQEARLRCSPMKGHSHVYWYRQLPEEGLKFMVYLQKENIIDESGMPKERFSAEFPKEGPSILRIQQVVRGDSAAYFCASSPLAAASSYEQFFGPGTRLTVL.

To note about this clonotype: No conserved phenylalanine or tryptophan is present at the end of the CDR3, so a read error is the likely explanation. It is unclear where the CDR3 begins or ends on the DNA, so no DNA is shown, and the CDR3 is as TCRdb lists it. This chain links TRBV6-5 with TRBJ1-2. Germline CDR1 MNHEY, CDR2 SVGAGI. The length of the CDR3 is 12 amino acids, counting both ends. The CDR3: CPSSENSYGYTC.

This clonotype was detected many times. The rearrangement uses TRBV6-1 and TRBJ2-1; perhaps TRBD1 as D (5 bases). This CDR3 comprises 14 residues. Germline CDR1 reads MNHNS; CDR2 reads SASEGT. V lost 5 bases and J lost 2, with 10 bases in between. Written as DNA, the CDR3 is TGTGCCAGCAGTAGGGGAAATACCTACAATGAGCAGTTCTTC. As protein: CASSRGNTYNEQFF.

As regards this clonotype: This may come from a read error, since a much larger clone is one base off. The chain has TRBV29-1 and TRBJ2-5; 12 nucleotides agree with TRBD1. CDR3 size: 13 residues. Looked up from germline, CDR1 is SQVTM and CDR2 is ANQGSEA. As DNA, the CDR3 is TGCAGCGTTGGGGACAGGGGGCAAGAGAGCCAGTACTTC. This codes for CSVGDRGQESQYF.

In its sample, this clonotype was seen many times. The chain employs TRBV6-1 and TRBJ1-2; D is perhaps TRBD1 (6 bases). The CDR3 loop spans 11 amino acids. With 6 bases removed from V and 8 bases from J, the gap between germline ends came to 10 bases. Per the germline V gene, CDR1 is MNHNS and CDR2 is SASEGT. CDR3 in DNA: TGTGCCAGCAGGTTTACAGGGGGCTACACCTTC. Translation gives CASRFTGGYTF.

At least ten counts were recorded for this clonotype. The gene calls are TRBV7-2 and TRBJ2-7; 8 positions agree with TRBD1. Per the germline V gene, CDR1 is SGHTA and CDR2 is FQGNSA. The CDR3 is 15 amino acids. V lost 1 base to trimming and J lost 5 bases; unmatched junction nucleotides: 7. The CDR3 nucleotides read TGTGCCAGCAGCTTAGATCCAGGGGGCGAAAACGAGCAGTACTTC. Encoded protein: CASSLDPGGENEQYF.

This clonotype was recorded a few times. The chain couples TRBV5-4 to TRBJ2-5; D not certain. V gave up 1 base and J gave up 0 bases, with 7 bases separating them. From germline, CDR1 is SGHNT and CDR2 YYREEE (reference sequence). The CDR3 loop spans 14 amino acids. CDR3 region: CASSLSSYQETQYF. CDR3 nucleotides: TGTGCCAGCAGCTTGTCTTCGTACCAAGAGACCCAGTACTTC.

On this clonotype itself: This may be a read error: a much more frequent sequence differs by one nucleotide. The V call is TRBV5-1, the J call TRBJ1-1; 7 nucleotides align to TRBD1. The germline V gene encodes CDR1 SGHRS and CDR2 YFSETQ. With 2 bases clipped from V and 12 bases from J, the junction kept 10 bases outside the gene matches. There are 13 residues in the CDR3. CDR3 sequence (DNA): TGCGCCAGCAGCTTCGACAGGGCCCTAAGAACTTTCTTT. This sequence encodes CASSFDRALRTFF.

There are many counts of this clonotype. V is TRBV5-1 and J is TRBJ1-1, with TRBD1 matching over 7 bases. From germline, CDR1 is SGHRS and CDR2 YFSETQ. V shed 4 bases, J shed 4 bases, and the junction held 13 bases outside the gene matches. The CDR3 sequence is 16 residues long. Written as DNA, the CDR3 is TGCGCCAGCAGCGCTAAATTACAGGGGAGCCGCACTGAAGCTTTCTTT. This gives the protein CASSAKLQGSRTEAFF.